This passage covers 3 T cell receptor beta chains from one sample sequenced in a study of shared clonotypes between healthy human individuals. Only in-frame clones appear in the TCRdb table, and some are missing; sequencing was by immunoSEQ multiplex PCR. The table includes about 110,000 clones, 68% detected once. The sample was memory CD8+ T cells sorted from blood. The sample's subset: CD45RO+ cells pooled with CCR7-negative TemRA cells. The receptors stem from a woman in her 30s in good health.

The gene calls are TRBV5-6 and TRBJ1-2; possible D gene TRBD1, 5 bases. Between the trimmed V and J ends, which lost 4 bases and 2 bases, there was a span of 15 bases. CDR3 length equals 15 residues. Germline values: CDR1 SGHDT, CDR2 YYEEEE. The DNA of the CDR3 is TGTGCCAGCAGCGGGCTCAGGGTGAACAACTATGGCTACACCTTC. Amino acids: CASSGLRVNNYGYTF.

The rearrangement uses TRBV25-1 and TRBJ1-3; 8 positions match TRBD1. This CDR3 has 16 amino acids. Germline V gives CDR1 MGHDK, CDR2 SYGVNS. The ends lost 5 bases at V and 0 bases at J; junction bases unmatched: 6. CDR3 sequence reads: CASSTQGAHSGNTIYF. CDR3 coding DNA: TGTGCCAGCAGTACCCAGGGGGCCCACTCTGGAAACACCATATATTTT. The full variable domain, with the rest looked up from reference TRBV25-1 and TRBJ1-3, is EADIYQTPRYLVIGTGKKITLECSQTMGHDKMYWYQQDPGMELHLIHYSYGVNSTEKGDLSSESTVSRIRTEHFPLTLESARPSHTSQYLCASSTQGAHSGNTIYFGEGSWLTVV.

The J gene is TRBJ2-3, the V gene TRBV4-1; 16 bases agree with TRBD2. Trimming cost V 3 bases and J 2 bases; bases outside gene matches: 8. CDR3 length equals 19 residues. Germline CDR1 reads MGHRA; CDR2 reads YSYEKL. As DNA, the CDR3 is TGCGCCAGCAGCCACTCGGGACTAGCGGGAGGGCAGATCACAGATACGCAGTATTTT. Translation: CASSHSGLAGGQITDTQYF.